The sequence of this T cell receptor (beta chain) was determined in a study of blood T cell repertoires in COVID-19. Study-wide context: Both acute and convalescent COVID-19 samples were obtained from the United States, Italy and Spain. Sample material is recorded as cDNA or gDNA derived from T cells, B-cell-depleted T cells, or PBMCs.

The germline V gene encodes CDR1 MNHEY and CDR2 SVGAGI. Trimming shortened V by 0 bases and J by 7 bases, and 10 bases separated the two germline ends. This CDR3 spans 15 amino acids. Authors' analysis steps: It was from reference gene primer amplification that nucleated cell counts were estimated. TCRdb keeps only in-frame clones here, not all; method: immunoSEQ multiplex PCR. D and trimming were read from the DNA, whereas the V and J calls and clone size are those reported in that table. The sample records about 400,000 clones, around 84% being singletons. The origin of this receptor is a human donor in a cohort sampled during active COVID-19. V usage is TRBV6-5 and J usage is TRBJ1-6; TRBD1 is a possible D gene (5 bases). Input material: peripheral blood. The CDR3 DNA follows: TGTGCCAGCAGTTACTCGCGGGGGGTGAATTCACCCCTCCACTTT. Translation gives CASSYSRGVNSPLHF.